A single sample gave rise to the 18 T cell receptor beta chains below, sequenced in a study of human T cells and chemical hapten exposure. The time point: patch test 1, 2 weeks after DPC sensitization. As to treatment: therapeutic diphenylcyclopropenone sensitization with weekly scalp DPC. Each CDR3 protein gets one entry after TCRdb re-called the RACE reads with MiXCR. The profile shows approximately 340,000 distinct CDR3 sequences, around 7% of them singletons. Sequencing was performed on whole blood, taken in connection with sensitization to the hapten diphenylcyclopropenone (DPC). These receptors were collected from a woman aged 18-35 years with alopecia areata. Some clones in this sample may be carry-over from other donors' samples.

The rearrangement links TRBV2 to TRBJ2-3; 11 bases align to TRBD2. CDR3 size: 17 residues. V was pared by 2 bases and J by 2 bases, with 6 bases of the junction left unmatched. Germline lookup yields CDR1 SNHLY and CDR2 FYNNEI. The DNA for the CDR3 is TGTGCCAGCAGTGAAAGTCCGACTAGCGGGGCCACAGATACGCAGTATTTT. Translation gives CASSESPTSGATDTQYF.

J is TRBJ2-2 and V is TRBV14; D is ambiguous. This CDR3 region has 13 residues. The V and J ends lost 6 bases and 1 base respectively, with 6 bases between them. The germline CDR1 and CDR2 sequences are SGHDN and FVKESK. The CDR3 bases are TGTGCCAGCAGTAAGGGGAACACCGGGGAGCTGTTTTTT. Its translation: CASSKGNTGELFF.

This clonotype turned up a few times. This sequence joins TRBV6-2 or TRBV6-3 and TRBJ2-7; 10 bases are shared with TRBD2. CDR1 is MNHEY, CDR2 SVGEGT, per germline. There are 14 residues in the CDR3. After removal of 6 bases from V and 5 bases from J, the junction contained 7 bases not matched to a gene. The CDR3 reads CASSSGTSADEQYF. The CDR3 DNA sequence: TGTGCCAGCAGCAGCGGGACTAGCGCTGACGAGCAGTACTTC.

In this sample, this clonotype turned up many times. The rearrangement links TRBV7-2 to TRBJ2-7, with 7 bases fitting TRBD1. The junction had 6 bases not matched to a gene; V was cut back by 2 bases and J by 2 bases. Germline V CDR1 and CDR2: SGHTA, FQGNSA. This CDR3 has 15 residues. CDR3 nucleotides: TGTGCCAGCAGCTTAACCACCGGGACAGCCTACGAGCAGTACTTC. Its protein product is CASSLTTGTAYEQYF.

Ten or more counts support this clonotype. This chain links TRBV3-1 with TRBJ1-5; D remains unclear. CDR1 is LGHDT, CDR2 YNNKEL, per germline (reference sequence). V was shortened by 0 bases and J by 1 base, with 4 bases between the two germline ends. This CDR3 is built from 14 residues. The CDR3 region is CASSQDISNQPQHF. CDR3 nucleotides: TGTGCCAGCAGCCAAGATATAAGCAATCAGCCCCAGCATTTT.

The sample holds many counts of this clonotype. CDR3 sequence: CASMGPGGPSGANVLTF. The CDR3 DNA sequence: TGTGCCAGCATGGGGCCAGGAGGACCCTCTGGGGCCAACGTCCTGACTTTC. The genes are TRBV28 and TRBJ2-6, with D perhaps given as TRBD1 or TRBD2 (5 bases each). V was trimmed by 7 bases and J by 0 bases, leaving 16 bases between them. This CDR3 spans 17 amino acids. Germline CDR1 MDHEN, CDR2 SYDVKM. The variable domain in full, with the rest retrieved from reference TRBV28 and TRBJ2-6, is DVKVTQSSRYLVKRTGEKVFLECVQDMDHENMFWYRQDPGLGLRLIYFSYDVKMKEKGDIPEGYSVSREKKERFSLILESASTNQTSMYLCASMGPGGPSGANVLTFGAGSRLTVL.

This clonotype appeared many times. The V and J genes are TRBV12-3 or TRBV12-4 and TRBJ2-7, with D possibly matching TRBD1 (6 bases). There are 12 residues in the CDR3. V was cut by 6 bases and J by 2 bases, with 8 bases left in between. The CDR3 DNA is TGTGCCAGCAGCCGGGACACCTACGAGCAGTACTTC. Its protein is CASSRDTYEQYF.

J is TRBJ1-5 and V is TRBV7-2; 7 positions agree with TRBD1. The CDR3 length is 16 residues. Trimming cost V 4 bases and J 1 base; bases outside gene matches: 7. Germline assignment: CDR1 SGHTA and CDR2 FQGNSA. In nucleotides, the CDR3 is TGTGCCAGCAGCTCGCGTCAGGGGGGGAGCAATCAGCCCCAGCATTTT. It is translated as CASSSRQGGSNQPQHF.

A word on this clonotype: The junction departs from the called germline gene at one end, perhaps through a read error. V usage is TRBV5-6 and J usage is TRBJ1-2, with D perhaps matching TRBD1 (5 bases). The CDR3 loop spans 14 amino acids. Germline V gene data show CDR1 as SGHDT and CDR2 as YYEEEE. DNA of the CDR3: TGTGCCAGCAGCCCTAGACAGACTAATTATGGCTACACCTTC. Amino acids: CASSPRQTNYGYTF.

The chain employs TRBV7-2 and TRBJ2-3; D is unclear. The V gene lost 5 bases and the J gene lost 5 bases, with 14 bases spanning the gap. CDR1 SGHTA and CDR2 FQGNSA come from the germline V gene. This CDR3 has 14 amino acids. The CDR3 protein is CASSLPSAGDTQYF. CDR3 in DNA: TGTGCCAGCAGCCTCCCCTCTGCAGGAGATACGCAGTATTTT.

This clonotype came up many times. The chain recombines TRBV7-2 with TRBJ2-3; D call uncertain. From germline, CDR1 is SGHTA and CDR2 FQGNSA. V lost 1 base and J lost 4, with 9 bases in between. This CDR3 has 14 residues. The CDR3 reads CASSLGNNPDTQYF. The CDR3 DNA reads TGTGCCAGCAGCTTAGGTAACAACCCAGATACGCAGTATTTT.

Only a few counts were recorded for this clonotype. The chain combines TRBV10-3 with TRBJ1-2, with TRBD1 as a possible D gene (5 bases). There are 11 residues in the CDR3. Looked up from germline, CDR1 is ENHRY and CDR2 is SYGVKD. Trimming stripped 9 bases from V and 8 bases from J, with 13 bases between. The CDR3 is CAIGGVYGYTF. CDR3 nucleotide sequence: TGTGCCATTGGAGGGGTCTACGGCTACACCTTC.

This clonotype appeared many times. The V and J genes are TRBV5-5 and TRBJ2-7, with D possibly matching TRBD2 (6 bases). Trimming removed 0 bases from V and 7 bases from J, with 11 bases in between. The CDR3 spans 13 residues. Germline V lookup: CDR1 SGHKS, CDR2 YYEKEE (reference sequence). In DNA, the CDR3 is TGTGCCAGCAGCTTGGAACGGCGGGGTGAGCAGTACTTC. Translated: CASSLERRGEQYF.

The chain is built from TRBV6-2 or TRBV6-3 and TRBJ2-5; maybe TRBD2 (5 bases). Germline V CDR1 and CDR2: MNHEY, SVGEGT. Trimming removed 5 bases from V and 5 bases from J, with 18 bases in between. The CDR3 has 15 amino acids. DNA of the CDR3: TGTGCCAGCAGTGGCAGCGGAGGAAGGAGGGAGACCCAGTACTTC. It yields the protein CASSGSGGRRETQYF.

In this sample, this clonotype turned up a few times. The genes are TRBV20-1 and TRBJ2-3; 10 positions agree with TRBD2. Losses at the gene ends were 4 bases for V and 2 bases for J; bases not matched to a gene: 12. CDR1 DFQATT and CDR2 SNEGSKA come from the germline V gene (reference sequence). The CDR3 contains 17 residues. The CDR3 nucleotides read TGCAGTGCTACCGGGACTAGCGCCGCCATAGACACAGATACGCAGTATTTT. It is translated as CSATGTSAAIDTDTQYF.

In this sample, this clonotype turned up many times. V and J are TRBV4-3 and TRBJ2-5; 7 nucleotides match TRBD1. V was clipped by 4 bases and J by 1 base; unmatched bases: 3. CDR1 and CDR2 (germline): LGHNA, YSLEER. CDR3 size: 14 residues. CDR3: CASSPGQAQETQYF. The CDR3 coding sequence is TGCGCCAGCAGCCCCGGACAGGCCCAAGAGACCCAGTACTTC.

This clonotype was seen a handful of times. V and J are TRBV25-1 and TRBJ2-4; D is unresolved. The V gene's germline CDR1 is MGHDK and CDR2 SYGVNS. The CDR3 is 13 amino acids. V shed 3 bases and J shed 12 bases, with 15 bases lying between them. CDR3 sequence (DNA): TGTGCCAGCAGTGATTCCCTCCTCGATACTCAGTACTTC. As protein: CASSDSLLDTQYF.

The table lists this clonotype with many counts. The V gene is TRBV3-1, the J gene TRBJ2-1; TRBD2 agrees at 7 bases. This CDR3 comprises 17 residues. V gave up 3 bases and J gave up 6 bases; unmatched junction bases: 14. Germline loops: CDR1 LGHDT, CDR2 YNNKEL (reference sequence). CDR3 sequence reads: CASSQFRRGSRTNEQFF. The CDR3 nucleotides are TGTGCCAGCAGCCAGTTTCGGCGGGGGAGTAGAACCAATGAGCAGTTCTTC.